Here is one T cell receptor beta chain with its context. The specificity of this receptor is unknown. No base-level quality is on record; no much larger clone is a single base apart. This sample is part of a study of shared clonotypes between healthy human individuals (dated by TCRdb to about 2020). With regard to the full study: Three men and a couple of women, aged 18 to 49 years, made up the cohort. For each donor, three plates each were used for CD4 naive and CD4 memory, two plates were used for CD8 naive, and one plate was used for CD8 memory. Blood TCR repertoires of roughly five healthy adults were deeply sequenced to estimate repertoire size and the extent of clonotype sharing between individuals. To increase sequencing depth and limit assay-specific biases, TCR repertoire library preparation and sequencing were carried out by different laboratories using diverse techniques. Each donor's leukapheresis produced roughly between roughly 0.85 and 10 billion PBMCs.

General conclusions and limits of the study: Higher generation probabilities were observed for clonotypes shared by all four sorted-subset donors than for non-shared clonotypes. Sampling was limited to blood, and TCR repertoires in tissue likely differ from TCR repertoires in blood. Rarefaction of sorted-subset datasets indicated incomplete sequencing despite the large sequencing depth. Pairwise subsampling led to the expectation that sequencing depth would affect the degree of clonotype sharing among donors. Naive subsets generally had larger estimated clonotype richness than memory subsets. About 5% of naive CD4, roughly 3.6% of naive CD8, about 2.4% of memory CD4, and 0.35% to 0.4% of memory CD8 clonotypes were shared across several donors. Because the study included a small number of donors, the genetic and exposure-history diversity represented was limited.

Using the deep immunoSEQ assay, TCR CDR3 regions were amplified from genomic DNA by multiplex PCR. Genomic DNA extracted from each cell subset was distributed evenly over all wells of several immunoSEQ 96-well plates, and each plate served as one replicate. For sorted subsets, about 210 ng of genomic DNA, equivalent to around 29,000 T cell genomes, went into each replicate PCR. The purified libraries were quantified using a Qubit 3.0 fluorometer, sized with a Bioanalyzer 2100, and then quantified again using the KAPA Library Quantification kit. A separate single-read 150-cycle Illumina NextSeq 550 flow cell was used to sequence each immunoSEQ 96-well plate. The original pipeline was this. Because the immunoSEQ output held only junctional sequences and lacked quality scores, the filtering could not match the filtering applied to full-length reads. Sequences were annotated with PyIR, a Python wrapper for IgBLAST v1.9, using IMGT germline references to assign V/J genes and CDR3. Reads with weak V/J assignments (E-value above 1e-6), missing CDR3, stop codons, out-of-frame junctions, or ambiguous translated residues were removed. V3J clonotypes were defined by identical inferred V gene, J gene, and CDR3 amino acid sequence. Percentage overlap between repertoires was calculated by dividing the number of shared unique clonotypes by the size of the smaller repertoire. Three approaches were used to assess repertoire richness: RTK rarefaction, the Chao1 estimator, and Recon v2.1 estimates of unobserved clonotypes. For all TCRbeta clonotypes obtained by the gDNA method from a handful of donors, generation probabilities were computed with OLGA. The clones in this table, taken by TCRdb from immuneACCESS, are in-frame only. Not every clone is retained; where verified, under half of the shortfall comes from an unresolved V gene, and the cause of the rest is unknown. Clonal size and the V and J genes are those of that table, whereas D and trimming came from the DNA. This sample gives hundreds of thousands of clones in total; around four fifths of them show up just once. Around 1.8% of the sample lies in the top ten.

The donors were healthy, HIV-negative adults who had no recently reported acute infections or vaccinations. Only Caucasian adults living in Nashville, Tennessee, USA were represented among the donors. CD4+ T cells were enriched by magnetic negative selection, after which naive cells were positively selected on CD45RA and the negative fraction was taken as the memory subset. Blood was collected by leukapheresis, and PBMCs were isolated by Ficoll-Histopaque density gradient centrifugation and then cryopreserved in liquid nitrogen vapor phase. Purity and quantity of every magnetically sorted T cell population were checked by analytical flow cytometry. Each sorted fraction had its genomic DNA isolated and then quantified by UV absorbance on a Nanodrop 2000c. Sequencing input: memory CD4+ T cells sorted from blood. In light of the paper, this sample's cell subset or site label describes: CD45RA-negative fraction. The sequence was obtained from a woman younger than 45 in good health.

The sequenced DNA: TGTGCCAGTAACTCCGGAGGGGCAGGGGGGTACGAGCAGTACTTC. This codes for CASNSGGAGGYEQYF. The sequence is built from TRBV19 and TRBJ2-7; TRBD1 might be the D gene, on 7 matching bases. Cut back by 7 bases and 4 bases, the V and J ends lie 20 bases apart. The germline V gene (reference sequence) specifies LNHDA as CDR1 and SQIVND as CDR2. The CDR3 runs 15 amino acids, cysteine and phenylalanine included. The kept DNA is CDR3 alone, 45 bases in frame from the first base.